The TCR beta chain under discussion was sequenced for a study of blood T cell repertoires in COVID-19. Study details: Both acute and convalescent COVID-19 samples were obtained from the United States, Italy and Spain. Sources were T cells, B-cell-depleted T cells, or PBMCs; the material itself was cDNA or gDNA.

Per the original methods: By means of reference gene primer amplification, nucleated cell counts were estimated. Sequenced by immunoSEQ multiplex PCR; TCRdb stores in-frame clones only, minus some. V and J calls and clone size are those listed in that table; D and trimming were worked out from the DNA. The profile covers around 200,000 clones, with approximately 90% appearing a single time and 6.2% taken by the ten largest. The sequence derives from a man aged 60 to 69 who had recovered from COVID-19. Sequencing was performed on peripheral blood.

CDR3 sequence (DNA): TGTGCCAGCAAGGGCGACAGCGATAATGAAAAACTGTTTTTT. Translated: CASKGDSDNEKLFF. This chain joins TRBV7-9 and TRBJ1-4, with TRBD1 as a possible D gene (5 bases). The CDR3 runs 14 residues. The V and J ends lost 7 bases and 4 bases respectively, with 13 bases between them. Germline CDR1 and CDR2: SEHNR and FQNEAQ (reference sequence).